This T cell receptor (beta chain) was found in a study of PD-1 blockade in classical Hodgkin lymphoma. Notes on the study in general: Reports indicated that newly diagnosed patients had lower baseline TCR diversity than healthy donors did. Similar baseline diversity was found in complete responders and newly diagnosed patients. The drivers behind the repertoire differences, possibly disease activity or prior therapy, remain undefined.

All patients relapsed after autologous stem cell transplantation, and brentuximab vedotin exposure varied. As to this clone: Its target is unknown.

This CDR3 spans 15 amino acids. Germline values: CDR1 GTSNPN, CDR2 SVGIG (reference sequence). Trimming cost V 0 bases and J 3 bases; bases outside gene matches: 5. TCRdb keeps only in-frame clones here, not all; method: immunoSEQ multiplex PCR. The top ten clones hold about 7.4% of a sample with 35,000 to 40,000 clones, 88% of them seen once. This specimen consisted of peripheral blood mononuclear cells (PBMCs), obtained before the second cycle of nivolumab. The gene calls are TRBV30 and TRBJ2-7; 10 positions agree with TRBD1. This clonotype was sampled from a human donor with classical Hodgkin lymphoma. In nucleotides, the CDR3 is TGTGCCTGGAGTGTACTATGGACAGGGGGCTACGAGCAGTACTTC. Translating it yields CAWSVLWTGGYEQYF. Complete variable domain (other parts from reference TRBV30 and TRBJ2-7): SQTIHQWPATLVQPVGSPLSLECTVEGTSNPNLYWYRQAAGRGLQLLFYSVGIGQISSEVPQNLSASRPQDRQFILSSKKLLLSDSGFYLCAWSVLWTGGYEQYFGPGTRLTVT.